This TCR beta chain was captured in a study of T cells in Graves' hyperthyroidism and ophthalmopathy. Progressors' blood was drawn at hyperthyroidism diagnosis, before ophthalmopathy symptoms. Regarding the study as a whole: The majority of expanded thyroid clonotypes above 0.001 also appeared in blood.

J was trimmed by 6 bases and V by 4 bases; bases with no gene match: 10. The CDR3 length is 15 residues. CDR1 is SGHNT, CDR2 YYREEE, per germline (reference sequence). Comments on this clonotype: What it binds is unknown.

Regions amplified from RNA transcripts were the TCR beta CDR3 regions. With the HTBI primer set, the TCR CDR3 went through a first round of RT-PCR. TCRdb re-called the multiplex PCR reads through MiXCR, storing one row per CDR3 protein. Of about 360,000 distinct CDR3 sequences listed, approximately 15% are singletons. The chain combines TRBV5-4 with TRBJ2-1, with 7 bases lining up with TRBD2. The receptor was derived from a man aged 25 to 40 with Graves' hyperthyroidism that later progressed to Graves' ophthalmopathy. The sequencing input was blood. The CDR3 here is CASSPGGIGLNEQFF. CDR3 bases: TGTGCCAGCAGCCCCGGGGGGATCGGCCTCAATGAGCAGTTCTTC. The full variable domain, completed using reference TRBV5-4 and TRBJ2-1, is ETGVTQSPTHLIKTRGQQVTLRCSSQSGHNTVSWYQQALGQGPQFIFQYYREEENGRGNFPPRFSGLQFPNYSSELNVNALELDDSALYLCASSPGGIGLNEQFFGPGTRLTVL.